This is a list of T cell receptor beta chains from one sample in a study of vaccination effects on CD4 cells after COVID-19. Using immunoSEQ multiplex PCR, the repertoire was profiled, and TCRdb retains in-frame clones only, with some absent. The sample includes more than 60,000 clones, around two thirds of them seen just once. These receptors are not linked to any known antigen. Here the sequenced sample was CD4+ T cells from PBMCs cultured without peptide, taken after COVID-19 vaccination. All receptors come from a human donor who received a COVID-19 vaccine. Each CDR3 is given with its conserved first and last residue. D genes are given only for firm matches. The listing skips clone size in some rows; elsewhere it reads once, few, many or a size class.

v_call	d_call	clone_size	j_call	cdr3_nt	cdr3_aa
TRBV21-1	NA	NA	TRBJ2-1	TGTGCCAGCAATTTGGGGGGTGAGCAGTTCTTC	CASNLGGEQFF
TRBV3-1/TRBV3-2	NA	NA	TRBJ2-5	TGTGCCAGCAGCCAAGTCGGAGAGACCCAGTACTTC	CASSQVGETQYF
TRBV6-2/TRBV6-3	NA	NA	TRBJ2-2	TGTGCCAGCAGCCTATTGGCTGTCGGGGAGCTGTTTTTT	CASSLLAVGELFF
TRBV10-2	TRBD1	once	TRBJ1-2	TGCGCCAGCAGTGTCAACCGGGACAGCACTAACTATGGCTACACCTTC	CASSVNRDSTNYGYTF
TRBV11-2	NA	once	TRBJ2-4	TGTGCCAGCAGCGACGTGAGCCGCCCTCACATTCAGTACTTC	CASSDVSRPHIQYF
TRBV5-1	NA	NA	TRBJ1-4	TGCGCCAGCAGCTCGGACGGGAGGAATGAAAAACTGTTTTTT	CASSSDGRNEKLFF
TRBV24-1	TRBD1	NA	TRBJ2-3	TGTGCCACCAGTGCCCCGGGACAGGGGAGGACAGATACGCAGTATTTT	CATSAPGQGRTDTQYF
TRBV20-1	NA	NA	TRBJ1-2	TGCAGTGCGTCGGATAGAAATGGCTACACCTTC	CSASDRNGYTF
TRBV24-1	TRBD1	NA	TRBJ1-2	TGTGCCACCAGTGACGCAGGGACAGCTTCTAACTATGGCTACACCTTC	CATSDAGTASNYGYTF
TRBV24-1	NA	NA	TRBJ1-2	TGTGCCACCAGTGGCCAAACAAGGGCCGGATATAACGACTACACCTTC	CATSGQTRAGYNDYTF